The present TCR beta chain was sequenced within a study of cytomegalovirus exposure and HLA in healthy donors. Of note for this clone: Its antigen remains unknown.

Germline-derived CDR1 and CDR2 are SGHVS and FQNEAQ. The CDR3 has 13 residues. V trimming: 1 base; J trimming: 9 bases; junction bases outside the gene matches: 3. Whole-study findings and limits: The dataset shows that most TCR sequences were rare, while some public TCRs occurred in many donors. Researchers counted 164 TCR beta chains as cytomegalovirus-associated. Clonal expansion, a later analysis showed, was greater in HLA-associated TCR beta chains than in equally common others.

PCR used 60 Vbeta primers and 13 Jbeta primers. Some clones are missing from TCRdb's copy, which holds only in-frame ones; the method was immunoSEQ multiplex PCR. The sample contains about 130,000 clones, roughly 79% of which appear only once. In nominal health when sampled, donors likely had unrecorded immune exposures nonetheless. The sample taken for sequencing was PBMCs. J is TRBJ2-1 and V is TRBV7-8; TRBD2 matches 7 bases. The sequence came from a woman aged 45-60 years in good health and CMV-seronegative. The CDR3 DNA is TGTGCCAGCAGCTTAGTAGCGGGCTCTGAGCAGTTCTTC. Translating it yields CASSLVAGSEQFF.